This T cell receptor (beta chain) was captured by sequencing in a study of control samples from healthy donors and cancer patients. Sequenced by immunoSEQ multiplex PCR; TCRdb stores in-frame clones only, minus some. The data contain 120,000 to 150,000 clones, about 88% of them singletons. This CDR3 is 13 amino acids long. This receptor was obtained from a young woman in good health. Source material: blood. The chain links TRBV21-1 to TRBJ1-1. TRBV21-1 is tagged as a pseudogene. The CDR3 here is CASSNEGSTEAFF. The CDR3 nucleotides read TGTGCCAGCAGCAACGAGGGATCCACTGAAGCTTTCTTT.